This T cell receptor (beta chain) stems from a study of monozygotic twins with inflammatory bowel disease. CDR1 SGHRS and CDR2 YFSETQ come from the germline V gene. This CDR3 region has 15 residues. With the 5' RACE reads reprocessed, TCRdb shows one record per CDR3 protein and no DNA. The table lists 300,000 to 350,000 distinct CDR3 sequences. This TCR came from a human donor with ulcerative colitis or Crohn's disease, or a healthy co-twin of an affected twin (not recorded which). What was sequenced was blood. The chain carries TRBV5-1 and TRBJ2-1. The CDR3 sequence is CASSLATKTYNEQFF.